This T cell receptor (beta chain) was captured by sequencing in a study of blood T cell repertoires in COVID-19. The wider study: Researchers got acute and convalescent COVID-19 samples from the United States, Italy and Spain. The analysed material was cDNA or gDNA that came from T cells, B-cell-depleted T cells, or PBMCs.

Profiled with immunoSEQ multiplex PCR; TCRdb holds only in-frame clones, not every one. The sample yields over 250,000 clones, around four fifths seen once. The source material was peripheral blood. This clonotype was obtained from a woman in her fifties or sixties who had recovered from COVID-19.

The CDR3 nucleotides are TGTGCCTGGATCCTAGACGGAGCCTATGGCTACACCTTC. It codes for CAWILDGAYGYTF. J is TRBJ1-2 and V is TRBV30; D is undetermined. The CDR3 is 13 residues long. V lost 4 bases, J lost 4 bases, and 13 bases lay in between. The germline V gene encodes CDR1 GTSNPN and CDR2 SVGIG (reference sequence). The full variable domain, in which reference TRBV30 and TRBJ1-2 provide the parts outside the CDR3, is SQTIHQWPATLVQPVGSPLSLECTVEGTSNPNLYWYRQAAGRGLQLLFYSVGIGQISSEVPQNLSASRPQDRQFILSSKKLLLSDSGFYLCAWILDGAYGYTFGSGTRLTVV.